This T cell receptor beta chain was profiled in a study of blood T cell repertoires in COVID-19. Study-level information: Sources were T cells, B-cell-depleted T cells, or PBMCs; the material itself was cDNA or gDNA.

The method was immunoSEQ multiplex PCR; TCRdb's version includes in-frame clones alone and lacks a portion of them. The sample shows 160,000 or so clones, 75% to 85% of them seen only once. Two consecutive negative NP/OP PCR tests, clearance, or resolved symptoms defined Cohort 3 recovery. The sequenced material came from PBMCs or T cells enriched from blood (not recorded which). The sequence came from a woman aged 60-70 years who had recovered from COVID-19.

The CDR3 coding sequence is TGCGCCAGCAGCTTGGGTGACAGGGGGCTAGCCAAAAACATTCAGTACTTC. Its protein is CASSLGDRGLAKNIQYF. The chain employs TRBV5-1 and TRBJ2-4; the match to TRBD1 covers 10 bases. The CDR3 length is 17 residues. Germline loops: CDR1 SGHRS, CDR2 YFSETQ. With V trimmed by 0 bases and J by 0 bases, 3 bases remained unmatched.